One and the same sample provided the 28 T cell receptor beta chains below, sequenced in a study of blood T cell repertoires in COVID-19. Here immunoSEQ multiplex PCR was the method, and the copy in TCRdb shows in-frame clones only, minus some. Here the sample spans 68,000 or so clones, nearly 90% being singletons. The sequencing sample was made of peripheral blood. The receptors stem from a woman between 45 and 65 years old with COVID-19, enrolled during active disease.

V usage is TRBV2 and J usage is TRBJ2-6, with 9 bases fitting TRBD1. The CDR3 runs to 17 residues. Germline V gene sequence: CDR1 SNHLY, CDR2 FYNNEI. Trimming removed 6 bases from V and 1 base from J; junction bases left unmatched: 7. The CDR3 loop reads CASRAGTGRSGANVLTF. CDR3 DNA: TGTGCCAGCAGAGCCGGGACAGGGCGATCTGGGGCCAACGTCCTGACTTTC.

The chain links TRBV5-4 to TRBJ1-5; no clear D gene. The CDR3 spans 13 residues. Germline loops: CDR1 SGHNT, CDR2 YYREEE (reference sequence). The V end was cut by 0 bases, the J end by 7 bases, with 8 bases between. The CDR3 DNA follows: TGTGCCAGCAGCTTGGAGGGAGGGCAGCCCCAGCATTTT. Translating gives CASSLEGGQPQHF.

This clone was seen once. This chain joins TRBV7-8 and TRBJ2-2; D remains unclear. CDR3 size: 14 residues. Germline V gives CDR1 SGHVS, CDR2 FQNEAQ. The germline V and J ends were trimmed by 2 bases and 2 bases, with 6 bases remaining between them. Here the CDR3 reads CASSLLFNTGELFF. Here the CDR3 DNA reads TGTGCCAGCAGCTTATTATTTAACACCGGGGAGCTGTTTTTT.

J is TRBJ1-5 and V is TRBV20-1; D is possibly TRBD1 (6 bases). The CDR3 spans 13 residues. V was pared by 3 bases and J by 5 bases, with 11 bases between. Germline V CDR1 and CDR2: DFQATT, SNEGSKA (reference sequence). CDR3 nucleotide sequence: TGCAGTGCTAGTAAACAGGGAGATCAGCCCCAGCATTTT. Translation: CSASKQGDQPQHF.

This clone was recorded a few times. The V and J genes are TRBV7-9 and TRBJ1-6; TRBD1 matches 9 bases. Per the germline V gene, CDR1 is SEHNR and CDR2 is FQNEAQ (reference sequence). This CDR3 spans 19 amino acids. The ends lost 1 base at V and 6 bases at J; junction bases unmatched: 13. CDR3 region: CASSLGGQGPSFPNSPLHF. CDR3 DNA sequence: TGTGCCAGCAGCTTAGGGGGACAGGGACCTTCTTTTCCTAATTCACCCCTCCACTTT.

This chain links TRBV3-1 (or the pseudogene TRBV3-2) with TRBJ1-1; D might be TRBD1 (6 bases). The length of the CDR3 is 13 residues. CDR1 and CDR2 (germline): LGHDT, YNNKEL (reference sequence). Trimming removed 5 bases at V and 4 bases at J, with 11 bases between. The CDR3 region is CASSKQGFTEAFF. The DNA for the CDR3 is TGTGCCAGCAGCAAACAGGGATTCACTGAAGCTTTCTTT.

The chain couples TRBV18 to TRBJ1-4; tentatively, D is TRBD1 (5 bases). Germline V CDR1 and CDR2: KGHSH, LQKENI. Trimming shortened V by 5 bases and J by 0 bases, and 13 bases separated the two germline ends. This CDR3 comprises 16 residues. The DNA of the CDR3 is TGTGCCAGCTCATCGAACAGGCGATCAACTAATGAAAAACTGTTTTTT. The encoded protein is CASSSNRRSTNEKLFF.

This sequence joins TRBV19 and TRBJ2-5, with unresolved D. Germline V gene sequence: CDR1 LNHDA, CDR2 SQIVND (reference sequence). V dropped 5 bases and J dropped 2 bases, with 9 bases sitting between them. This CDR3 spans 13 amino acids. CDR3 nucleotide sequence: TGTGCCAGTAGTTTGACACCTCAAGAGACCCAGTACTTC. Protein product: CASSLTPQETQYF.

DNA of the CDR3: TGTGCCAGTAGTCCGGGACACGCCGCGCTGAACACTGAAGCTTTCTTT. This codes for CASSPGHAALNTEAFF. The V gene is TRBV19, the J gene TRBJ1-1, with D perhaps matching TRBD1 (6 bases). V lost 5 bases and J lost 0, with 16 bases in between. This CDR3 region has 16 residues. The V gene's germline CDR1 is LNHDA and CDR2 SQIVND (reference sequence).

The chain is built from TRBV6-5 and TRBJ2-5; unclear D gene. Trimming took 6 bases from V and 1 from J, leaving 6 bases between them. Germline CDR1 is MNHEY and CDR2 is SVGAGI. CDR3 length equals 12 residues. The CDR3 protein is CASRAVQETQYF. The CDR3 nucleotides are TGTGCCAGCAGGGCAGTCCAAGAGACCCAGTACTTC.

This chain's CDR3 is CASSYGLGNEQFF. The CDR3 nucleotides read TGTGCCAGCAGTTACGGGCTGGGCAATGAGCAGTTCTTC. V and J are TRBV6-5 and TRBJ2-1; D gene unclear. There are 13 residues in the CDR3. Germline loops: CDR1 MNHEY, CDR2 SVGAGI. Trimming removed 2 bases at V and 6 bases at J, with 8 bases between.

This chain uses TRBV14 with TRBJ2-7, with 7 bases identical to TRBD1. Germline CDR1 SGHDN, CDR2 FVKESK. Unmatched junction bases numbered 4, after V lost 4 bases and J lost 1 base. CDR3 length equals 14 residues. CDR3 sequence: CASSRTGVSYEQYF. In nucleotides, the CDR3 is TGTGCCAGCAGCCGCACAGGGGTTTCCTACGAGCAGTACTTC.

The chain has TRBV6-5 and TRBJ2-1, with D possibly matching TRBD1 (6 bases). This CDR3 has 15 residues. V gave up 7 bases and J gave up 6 bases, with 19 bases separating them. Germline V gene data show CDR1 as MNHEY and CDR2 as SVGAGI. CDR3: CASNSGHWAVNEQFF. CDR3 coding DNA: TGTGCCAGCAATTCGGGACACTGGGCAGTCAATGAGCAGTTCTTC.

This sequence joins TRBV19 and TRBJ2-7; possibly TRBD1 for D (6 bases). V lost 6 bases, J lost 2 bases, and 11 bases lay in between. From germline, CDR1 is LNHDA and CDR2 SQIVND (reference sequence). The CDR3 sequence is 13 residues long. The CDR3: CASRGAETYEQYF. For the CDR3, the DNA is TGTGCCAGTAGGGGGGCGGAAACCTACGAGCAGTACTTC.

The chain joins TRBV4-1 to TRBJ1-5; 8 nucleotides align to TRBD1. After removal of 2 bases from V and 3 bases from J, the junction contained 6 bases not matched to a gene. Germline V lookup: CDR1 MGHRA, CDR2 YSYEKL. The CDR3 length is 16 residues. The CDR3 region is CASSQFDRGSNQPQHF. The DNA of the CDR3 is TGCGCCAGCAGCCAATTCGACAGGGGTTCCAATCAGCCCCAGCATTTT.

This clone was picked up a small number of times. The chain links TRBV7-9 to TRBJ2-2, with 12 bases identical to TRBD2. Germline CDR1 reads SEHNR; CDR2 reads FQNEAQ (reference sequence). This CDR3 is 18 amino acids long. The ends lost 2 bases at V and 4 bases at J; junction bases unmatched: 8. In nucleotides, the CDR3 is TGTGCCAGCAGCTTACAACTAGCGGGAGGTGCGAGCACCGGGGAGCTGTTTTTT. It is translated as CASSLQLAGGASTGELFF.

Concerning this clone itself: This CDR3 is also generated by other DNA sequences in the sample. The J gene is TRBJ2-3, the V gene TRBV28, with TRBD2 matching 11 bases. Germline V lookup: CDR1 MDHEN, CDR2 SYDVKM. Trimming at V came to 6 bases and at J to 0 bases, leaving 2 bases not matched to a gene. This CDR3 region has 15 residues. This chain's CDR3 is CASSRTSGSTDTQYF. CDR3 DNA: TGTGCCAGCAGCAGGACTAGCGGGAGCACAGATACGCAGTATTTT.

This clone was picked up a small number of times. The chain has TRBV6-2 or TRBV6-3 and TRBJ2-3, with TRBD2 identical over 11 bases. Unmatched junction bases numbered 17, after V lost 2 bases and J lost 10 bases. Germline V gives CDR1 MNHEY, CDR2 SVGEGT. The CDR3 extends over 18 amino acids. In nucleotides, the CDR3 is TGTGCCAGCAGTTACCGTTTTACTAGCGGGAGTTCACCTTTGGCGCAGTATTTT. Residues: CASSYRFTSGSSPLAQYF.

The rearrangement joins TRBV12-3 or TRBV12-4 to TRBJ2-7; no reliable D call. The CDR3 has 11 residues. The V and J ends lost 6 bases and 4 bases respectively, with 7 bases between them. CDR3 sequence: CASRLFYEQYF. The CDR3 bases are TGTGCCAGCAGACTCTTTTACGAGCAGTACTTC.

The chain couples TRBV19 to TRBJ1-4, with 10 bases matching TRBD1. This CDR3 has 15 residues. J was trimmed by 5 bases and V by 9 bases; bases with no gene match: 9. Looked up from germline, CDR1 is LNHDA and CDR2 is SQIVND (reference sequence). CDR3 nucleotide sequence: TGTGCCAGCCGGGACAGGGGAATTAGCAATGAAAAACTGTTTTTT. This translates into CASRDRGISNEKLFF. The full variable domain, its missing parts supplied by reference TRBV19 and TRBJ1-4, is DGGITQSPKYLFRKEGQNVTLSCEQNLNHDAMYWYRQDPGQGLRLIYYSQIVNDFQKGDIAEGYSVSREKKESFPLTVTSAQKNPTAFYLCASRDRGISNEKLFFGSGTQLSVL.

V gene TRBV9 combines with J gene TRBJ1-5; TRBD1 might be the D (6 bases). CDR3 length equals 15 residues. The V and J ends lost 1 base and 1 base respectively, with 9 bases between them. The germline gives CDR1 SGDLS, CDR2 YYNGEE. Written as DNA, the CDR3 is TGTGCCAGCAGCGTATCAGGGGAGAGCAATCAGCCCCAGCATTTT. This gives the protein CASSVSGESNQPQHF.

The chain carries TRBV6-5 and TRBJ1-6; possible D gene TRBD1, 6 bases. V shed 5 bases and J shed 4 bases, with 12 bases lying between them. CDR3 size: 15 residues. Germline V gene lookup returns CDR1 MNHEY and CDR2 SVGAGI. The CDR3, as DNA: TGTGCCAGCAGTATCGACAGGAGGTATAATTCACCCCTCCACTTT. It codes for CASSIDRRYNSPLHF.

CDR3 amino acids: CASSLRGRGVETQYF. CDR3 in DNA: TGTGCCAGCAGTTTAAGGGGGAGGGGCGTCGAGACCCAGTACTTC. The gene calls are TRBV28 and TRBJ2-5, with D tentatively TRBD2 (7 bases). The V and J ends lost 2 bases and 5 bases respectively, with 15 bases between them. The CDR3 consists of 15 residues. Germline V gene sequence: CDR1 MDHEN, CDR2 SYDVKM.

This chain joins TRBV30 and TRBJ2-7; D not certain. The germline V and J ends were trimmed by 0 bases and 2 bases, with 5 bases remaining between them. Germline V lookup: CDR1 GTSNPN, CDR2 SVGIG (reference sequence). This CDR3 has 12 amino acids. The CDR3 reads CAWSVTAYEQYF. CDR3 coding DNA: TGTGCCTGGAGTGTTACAGCCTACGAGCAGTACTTC.

A single count supports this clone. The rearrangement links TRBV4-1 to TRBJ2-1; 9 bases match TRBD2. J was trimmed by 8 bases and V by 4 bases; bases with no gene match: 12. CDR1 is MGHRA and CDR2 is YSYEKL in the germline V gene. CDR3 length: 16 residues. The CDR3 sequence is CASSPPTAREGYEQFF. The DNA for the CDR3 is TGCGCCAGCAGCCCTCCCACGGCGCGGGAGGGATATGAGCAGTTCTTC.

Worth noting for this clone: One end of the junction is discordant with germline, which a read error may explain. This chain joins TRBV28 and TRBJ2-3; 11 nucleotides align to TRBD2. The CDR3 sequence is 14 residues long. Germline V gene lookup returns CDR1 MDHEN and CDR2 SYDVKM. The CDR3 region is CASSSPTGLAGLHF. CDR3 in DNA: TGTGCCAGCAGTTCCCCCACCGGACTAGCGGGCCTCCATTTT. Supplemented by reference TRBV28 and TRBJ2-3, the full variable domain reads DVKVTQSSRYLVKRTGEKVFLECVQDMDHENMFWYRQDPGLGLRLIYFSYDVKMKEKGDIPEGYSVSREKKERFSLILESASTNQTSMYLCASSSPTGLAGLHFGPGTRLTVL.

The J gene is TRBJ1-2, the V gene TRBV5-1; 11 bases are a match to TRBD1. This CDR3 is 17 amino acids long. J was trimmed by 2 bases and V by 4 bases; bases with no gene match: 10. Per the germline V gene, CDR1 is SGHRS and CDR2 is YFSETQ. DNA for the CDR3: TGCGCCAGCAGCCCCCGGGACAGGGGGTTCGTCAACTATGGCTACACCTTC. Translation gives CASSPRDRGFVNYGYTF.

This sequence joins TRBV4-3 and TRBJ2-5, with 8 bases fitting TRBD2. J was trimmed by 7 bases and V by 1 base; bases with no gene match: 8. CDR3 length: 15 residues. The germline V gene encodes CDR1 LGHNA and CDR2 YSLEER. CDR3 DNA sequence: TGCGCCAGCAGCCAAGTCAGGGCAACTAGCGGGACCCAGTACTTC. Protein product: CASSQVRATSGTQYF.